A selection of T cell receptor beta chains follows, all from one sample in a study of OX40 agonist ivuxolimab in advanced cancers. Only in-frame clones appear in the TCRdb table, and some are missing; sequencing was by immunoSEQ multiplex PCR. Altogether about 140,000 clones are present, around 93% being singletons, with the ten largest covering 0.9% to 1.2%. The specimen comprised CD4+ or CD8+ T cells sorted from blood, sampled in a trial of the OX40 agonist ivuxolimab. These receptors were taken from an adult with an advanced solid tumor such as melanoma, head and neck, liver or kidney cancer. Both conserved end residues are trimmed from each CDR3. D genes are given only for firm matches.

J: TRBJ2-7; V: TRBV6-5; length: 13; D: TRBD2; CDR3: ASSGTSGILGEQY
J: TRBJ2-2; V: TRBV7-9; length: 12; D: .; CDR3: ASSLQGLIGELF
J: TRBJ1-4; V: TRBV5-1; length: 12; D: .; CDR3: ASSVYSPGEKLF
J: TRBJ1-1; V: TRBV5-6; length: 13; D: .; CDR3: ASSFKGRLNTEAF
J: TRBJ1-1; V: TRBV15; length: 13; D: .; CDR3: ATSQDPGASTEAF
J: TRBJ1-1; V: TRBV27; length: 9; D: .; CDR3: ASSFQGEAF
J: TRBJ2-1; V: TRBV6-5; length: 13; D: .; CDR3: ASRRDKLSYNEQF
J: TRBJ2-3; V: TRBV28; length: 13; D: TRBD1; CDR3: ASRLGDRLTDTQY
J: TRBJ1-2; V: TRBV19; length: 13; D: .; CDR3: ASSIPRAGIYGYT
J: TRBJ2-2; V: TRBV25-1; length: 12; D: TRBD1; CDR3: ASIGTGITGELF
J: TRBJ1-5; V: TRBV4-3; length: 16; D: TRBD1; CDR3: ASSQDPQTGGSNQPQH
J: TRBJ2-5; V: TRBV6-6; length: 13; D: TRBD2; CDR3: ASSYPAGAQETQY
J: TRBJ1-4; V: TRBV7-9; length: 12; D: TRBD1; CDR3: ASSPRDSNEKLF
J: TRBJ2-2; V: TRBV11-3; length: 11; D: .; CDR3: ASSPEGIGELF
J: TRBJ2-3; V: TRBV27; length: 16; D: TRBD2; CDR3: ASSLWTSGRAGADTQY
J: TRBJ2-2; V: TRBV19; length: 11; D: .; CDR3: ATRQGAAGELF
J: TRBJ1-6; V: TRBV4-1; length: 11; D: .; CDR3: ASSQDRGSPLH
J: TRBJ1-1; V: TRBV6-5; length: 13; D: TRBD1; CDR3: ASSGGTGRATEAF
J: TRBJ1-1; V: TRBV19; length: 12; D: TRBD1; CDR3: ASSRTGEHTEAF
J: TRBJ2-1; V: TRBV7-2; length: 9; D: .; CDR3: ASSPRGEQF
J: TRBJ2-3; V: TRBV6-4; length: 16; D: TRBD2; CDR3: ASSMTSGGDSSTDTQY
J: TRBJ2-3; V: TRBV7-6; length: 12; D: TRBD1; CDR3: ASSLRQGSDTQY
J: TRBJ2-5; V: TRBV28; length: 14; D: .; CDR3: ASSTPSPAPRETQY
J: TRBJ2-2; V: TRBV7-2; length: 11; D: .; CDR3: ASSARQTGELF
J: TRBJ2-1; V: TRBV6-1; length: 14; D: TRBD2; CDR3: ASSGLAGSSYNEQF
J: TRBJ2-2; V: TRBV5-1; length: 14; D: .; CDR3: ASSLATQGNTGELF
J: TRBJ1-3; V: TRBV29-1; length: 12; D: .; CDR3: SVETGRFGNTIY
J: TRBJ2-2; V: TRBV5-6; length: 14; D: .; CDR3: ASSLEAGVNTGELF
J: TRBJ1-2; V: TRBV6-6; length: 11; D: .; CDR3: ASSQRDVYGYT
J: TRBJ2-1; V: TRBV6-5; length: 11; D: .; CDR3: ASSYPSSGEQF
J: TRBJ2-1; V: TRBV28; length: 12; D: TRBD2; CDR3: ASSPGTSYNEQF
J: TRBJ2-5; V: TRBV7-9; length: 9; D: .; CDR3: ASSLVETQY
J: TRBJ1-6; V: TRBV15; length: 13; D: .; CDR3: ATSSAGGKDSPLH
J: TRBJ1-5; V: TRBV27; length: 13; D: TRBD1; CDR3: ASRTGQGSNQPQH
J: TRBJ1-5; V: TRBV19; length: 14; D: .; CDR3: ASIGAWALGNQPQH
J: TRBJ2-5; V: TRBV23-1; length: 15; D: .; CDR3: ASSQSWRRGRSETQY
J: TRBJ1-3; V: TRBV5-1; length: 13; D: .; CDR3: ASSLGSLSGNTIY
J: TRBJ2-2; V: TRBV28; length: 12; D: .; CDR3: ASTLVHLTGELF
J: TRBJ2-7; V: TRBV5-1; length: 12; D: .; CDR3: ASPYCGAFYEQY
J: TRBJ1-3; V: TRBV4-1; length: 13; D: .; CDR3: ASSQGRSSGNTIY
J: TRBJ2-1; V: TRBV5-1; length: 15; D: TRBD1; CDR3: ASSLDSLGTGYNEQF
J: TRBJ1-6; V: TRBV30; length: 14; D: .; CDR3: AWSADRSSYNSPLH
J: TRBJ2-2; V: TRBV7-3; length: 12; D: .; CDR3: ASSSARDTGELF
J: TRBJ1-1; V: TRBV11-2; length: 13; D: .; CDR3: ASSLVGGVGTEAF
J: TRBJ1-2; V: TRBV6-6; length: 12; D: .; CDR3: ASRNSGLVHGYT
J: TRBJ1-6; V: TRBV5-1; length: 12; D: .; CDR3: ASSPRDGGDPLH
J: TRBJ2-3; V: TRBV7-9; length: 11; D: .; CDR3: ASSLASTDTQY
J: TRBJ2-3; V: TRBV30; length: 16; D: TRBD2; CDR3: AWSVLRLERGGSDTQY
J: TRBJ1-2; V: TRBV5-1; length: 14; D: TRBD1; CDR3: ASSPSGTGVKDGYT
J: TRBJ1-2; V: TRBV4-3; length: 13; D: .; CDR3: ASSQVGRGGYGYT
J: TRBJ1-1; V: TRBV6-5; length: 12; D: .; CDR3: ASSPPGSTTEAF
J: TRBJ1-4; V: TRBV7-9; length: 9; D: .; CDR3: ASSFYEKLF
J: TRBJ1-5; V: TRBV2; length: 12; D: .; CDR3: ASSEALWGQPQH
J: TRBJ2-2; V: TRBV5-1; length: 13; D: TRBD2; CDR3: ASSLGLAITGELF
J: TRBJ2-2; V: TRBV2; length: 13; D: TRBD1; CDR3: ASRVGQGRPGELF
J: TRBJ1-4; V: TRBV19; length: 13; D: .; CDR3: ASSIRTDGDEKLF
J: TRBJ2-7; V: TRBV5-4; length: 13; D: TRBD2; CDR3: ASSPYWEGIYEQY
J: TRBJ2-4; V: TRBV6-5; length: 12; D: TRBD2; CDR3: ASAGELAKNIQY
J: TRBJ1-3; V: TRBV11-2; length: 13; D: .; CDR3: ASSPDLGSGNTIY
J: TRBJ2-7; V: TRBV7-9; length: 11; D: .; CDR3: ASSPTASYEQY